This T cell receptor beta chain was sequenced for a study of CD8+ T cells in alopecia areata. Across the whole study: A regimen of oral tofacitinib, 5 to 10 mg twice daily, was given to treated patients. Affected scalp percentage set treated patients' severity scores.

Sample treatment: oral pan-JAK inhibitor, 5-10 mg twice daily. The sequencing template was cDNA reverse transcribed from extracted RNA. Assay used: immunoSEQ multiplex PCR; TCRdb lists only in-frame clones, some missing. The profile covers fewer than 150,000 clones, with 50% to 65% appearing a single time and about 3.3% taken by the ten largest. Turning to this clone: Its specificity is not known.

Study-wide results and caveats: Among the top 100, expanded CD8+ clones were significantly decreased by tofacitinib, as was scalp clonality.

V gave up 6 bases and J gave up 7 bases; unmatched junction bases: 7. This CDR3 has 13 amino acids. The germline gives CDR1 MNHEY, CDR2 SVGAGI. The specimen comprised CD4+ T cells sorted from blood, sampled at week 24, from a patient treated with tofacitinib. This sequence originates from a human donor with alopecia areata. The genes are TRBV6-5 and TRBJ1-2; TRBD1 agrees at 8 bases. CDR3 in amino acids: CASSGQGPLGYTF. CDR3 DNA: TGTGCCAGCAGCGGACAGGGCCCTCTTGGCTACACCTTC.